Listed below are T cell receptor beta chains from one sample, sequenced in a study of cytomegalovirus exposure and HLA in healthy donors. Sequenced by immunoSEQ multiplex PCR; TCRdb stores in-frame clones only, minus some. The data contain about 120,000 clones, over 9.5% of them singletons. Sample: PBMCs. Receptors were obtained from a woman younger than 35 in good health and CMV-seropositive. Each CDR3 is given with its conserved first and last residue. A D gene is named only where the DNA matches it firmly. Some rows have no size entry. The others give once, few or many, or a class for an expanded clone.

CDR3 protein: CASDKQTF; CDR3 DNA: TGTGCCAGCGACAAACAGACCTTC; CDR3 length: 8; clone size: few; V gene: TRBV21-1; J gene: TRBJ1-2; D gene: -
CDR3 protein: CASSVVDRGGSEAFF; CDR3 DNA: TGTGCCAGCAGCGTAGTTGACAGGGGTGGCTCTGAAGCTTTCTTT; CDR3 length: 15; clone size: few; V gene: TRBV9; J gene: TRBJ1-1; D gene: TRBD1
CDR3 protein: CASSGGYSGDTEAFF; CDR3 DNA: TGTGCCAGCAGTGGGGGGTATTCGGGGGACACTGAAGCTTTCTTT; CDR3 length: 15; clone size: few; V gene: TRBV6-1; J gene: TRBJ1-1; D gene: -
CDR3 protein: CASQKTSGSYYEQYF; CDR3 DNA: TGTGCCAGCCAAAAAACTAGCGGAAGCTACTACGAGCAGTACTTC; CDR3 length: 15; clone size: -; V gene: TRBV6-6; J gene: TRBJ2-7; D gene: TRBD2
CDR3 protein: CAWLAGGPRETQYF; CDR3 DNA: TGTGCCTGGCTAGCGGGAGGGCCCAGAGAGACCCAGTACTTC; CDR3 length: 14; clone size: -; V gene: TRBV30; J gene: TRBJ2-5; D gene: TRBD2
CDR3 protein: CASSSNTGTGHVLTF; CDR3 DNA: TGTGCCAGCAGCTCAAACACCGGGACAGGGCACGTCCTGACTTTC; CDR3 length: 15; clone size: few; V gene: TRBV7-6; J gene: TRBJ2-6; D gene: TRBD1
CDR3 protein: CASRVRRAEGEQYF; CDR3 DNA: TGCGCCAGCAGAGTTCGGAGGGCCGAAGGCGAGCAGTACTTC; CDR3 length: 14; clone size: -; V gene: TRBV5-1; J gene: TRBJ2-7; D gene: -
CDR3 protein: CARGRVPRGSNQPQHF; CDR3 DNA: TGTGCCAGGGGTAGAGTACCGCGGGGGAGCAATCAGCCCCAGCATTTT; CDR3 length: 16; clone size: -; V gene: TRBV28; J gene: TRBJ1-5; D gene: -
CDR3 protein: CASSNQQGVTEAFF; CDR3 DNA: TGTGCCAGCAGTAACCAACAGGGGGTCACTGAAGCTTTCTTT; CDR3 length: 14; clone size: few; V gene: TRBV2; J gene: TRBJ1-1; D gene: TRBD1
CDR3 protein: CASSAQQGPYEQYF; CDR3 DNA: TGTGCCAGCAGCGCCCAACAGGGGCCCTACGAGCAGTACTTC; CDR3 length: 14; clone size: -; V gene: TRBV9; J gene: TRBJ2-7; D gene: TRBD1
CDR3 protein: CASSVATGQGAGEQFF; CDR3 DNA: TGTGCCAGCAGCGTAGCTACGGGACAGGGGGCCGGGGAGCAGTTCTTC; CDR3 length: 16; clone size: few; V gene: TRBV9; J gene: TRBJ2-1; D gene: TRBD1
CDR3 protein: CASSFRQTAGTGELFF; CDR3 DNA: TGTGCCAGCAGCTTCCGCCAAACCGCGGGAACCGGGGAGCTGTTTTTT; CDR3 length: 16; clone size: few; V gene: TRBV5-8; J gene: TRBJ2-2; D gene: -
CDR3 protein: CASSEEEGKLIDTIYF; CDR3 DNA: TGTGCCAGCAGTGAAGAGGAGGGGAAGTTGATAGACACCATATATTTT; CDR3 length: 16; clone size: few; V gene: TRBV6-1; J gene: TRBJ1-3; D gene: -
CDR3 protein: CASSLTAYEQYF; CDR3 DNA: TGTGCCAGCAGCTTGACAGCTTACGAGCAGTACTTC; CDR3 length: 12; clone size: -; V gene: TRBV11-3; J gene: TRBJ2-7; D gene: -
CDR3 protein: CASSGLRGLADWNEQFF; CDR3 DNA: TGTGCCAGCAGCGGCCTGAGGGGACTAGCGGACTGGAATGAGCAGTTCTTC; CDR3 length: 17; clone size: -; V gene: TRBV7-8; J gene: TRBJ2-1; D gene: TRBD2
CDR3 protein: CASSIGLGAYNEQFF; CDR3 DNA: TGTGCCAGTAGTATCGGACTAGGGGCATACAATGAGCAGTTCTTC; CDR3 length: 15; clone size: -; V gene: TRBV19; J gene: TRBJ2-1; D gene: TRBD2
CDR3 protein: CASSRRQGRAFF; CDR3 DNA: TGTGCCAGCAGTCGGCGCCAGGGTCGGGCTTTCTTT; CDR3 length: 12; clone size: -; V gene: TRBV28; J gene: TRBJ1-1; D gene: -
CDR3 protein: CASSFNSGGTDTQYF; CDR3 DNA: TGTGCCAGCAGCTTTAATAGCGGGGGGACAGATACGCAGTATTTT; CDR3 length: 15; clone size: -; V gene: TRBV11-3; J gene: TRBJ2-3; D gene: TRBD2
CDR3 protein: CASSPRTGSYEQYF; CDR3 DNA: TGTGCCAGCAGCCCAAGGACAGGGTCCTACGAGCAGTACTTC; CDR3 length: 14; clone size: -; V gene: TRBV4-2; J gene: TRBJ2-7; D gene: TRBD1